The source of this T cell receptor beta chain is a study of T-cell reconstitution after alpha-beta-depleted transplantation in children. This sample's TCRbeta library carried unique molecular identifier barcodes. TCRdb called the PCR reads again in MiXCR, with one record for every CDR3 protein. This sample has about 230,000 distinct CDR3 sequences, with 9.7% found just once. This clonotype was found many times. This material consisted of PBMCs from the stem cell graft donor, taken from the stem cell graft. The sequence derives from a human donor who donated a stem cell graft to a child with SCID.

The CDR3 sequence: CASSPANTGELFF. The CDR3 DNA is TGTGCCAGCAGCCCCGCGAACACCGGGGAGCTGTTTTTT. The rearrangement joins TRBV7-2 to TRBJ2-2; D remains unclear. This CDR3 is 13 amino acids long. V dropped 5 bases and J dropped 0 bases, with 4 bases sitting between them. CDR1 is SGHTA, CDR2 FQGNSA, per germline.